This TCR beta chain was captured by sequencing in a study of OX40 agonist ivuxolimab in advanced cancers. Produced via immunoSEQ multiplex PCR; TCRdb's table is partial and in-frame only. The sample contains 55,000 to 75,000 clones, roughly 88% of which appear only once. The junction had 3 bases not matched to a gene; V was cut back by 5 bases and J by 0 bases. Germline lookup yields CDR1 SNHLY and CDR2 FYNNEI. The CDR3 runs to 14 residues. V gene TRBV2 combines with J gene TRBJ1-1; 7 nucleotides line up with TRBD1. Specimen: CD4+ or CD8+ T cells sorted from blood, collected in a trial of the OX40 agonist ivuxolimab. The sequence derives from an adult with an advanced solid tumor such as melanoma, head and neck, liver or kidney cancer. CDR3 bases: TGTGCCAGCAGTCCTACAGGGGTGAACACTGAAGCTTTCTTT. It yields the protein CASSPTGVNTEAFF.